The entry that follows covers one TCR beta chain sequence. Its antigen is unknown. Base qualities are not provided; no much larger clone lies one nucleotide away. The germline V gene sets CDR1 to SQVTM and CDR2 to ANQGSEA. There are 13 amino acids in the CDR3, from cysteine to phenylalanine inclusive. Only the CDR3 DNA is retained, 39 bases long and in frame from the first base. Cut back by 5 bases and 5 bases, the V and J ends lie 15 bases apart. In total, roughly 670 healthy bone marrow donors made up the cohort. Cohort members were all nominally healthy when sampled, although unrecorded immune exposures were likely present. The donor was CMV seronegative and belonged to the group of 352 seronegative cohort members. Each donor provided a peripheral blood sample, and peripheral blood mononuclear cells were used for TCR beta sequencing. The Qiagen DNeasy Blood Extraction Kit was used to extract genomic DNA from the blood cell samples.

This sample was included in a study of cytomegalovirus exposure and HLA in healthy donors (dated by TCRdb to 2017 to 2019). Study-wide context: An earlier analysis of several hundred of the donors reported approximately 290 Gb of sequence data and 120 million or so unique TCR beta sequences from roughly 180 million T cells. An early release covering 500 to 750 HLA-typed donors comprised about 320 gigabases of sequencing data and roughly 86 million unique TCR sequences. Among the roughly 390 genotyped donors, about 83% belonged to the genetic ancestry cluster associated with self-reported Caucasian donors. The study aimed to test whether signatures of past pathogen exposure could be identified by cataloging public T cell receptors. The study used immunosequencing to profile the T cell repertoires of several hundred subjects and linked those repertoires to cytomegalovirus serostatus. A separate validation cohort of roughly 110 different subjects was used in addition to the roughly 700-subject first cohort. To predict cytomegalovirus infection status, the study brought together high-throughput TCR immunosequencing, statistical association of individual TCRs with disease status, and machine learning. To study patterns of TCR occurrence, a later analysis re-analyzed previously published TCR beta repertoires from hundreds of donors and added high-resolution HLA genotyping. Rather than using new phenotypic data, the later analysis identified candidate immune exposures from TCR beta sequences and from how often those sequences occurred across donors. An earlier analysis of about 600 of the donors used high-throughput TCR beta sequencing to judge whether each TCR beta V gene segment behaved as functional or pseudogenic. Donor age, sex, ethnicity and CMV serostatus were collected together with the repertoire data. A later genetic analysis used genome-wide SNP genotypes for about 65% of the 666 donors, treating that subset as a discovery cohort. Every discovery cohort repertoire had been produced on one sequencing platform. Class I and class II HLA loci were covered by the typing at four-digit resolution. Typing coverage differed by locus: A, B, C, DRB1 and DQB1 were typed in about 629-630 donors, DQA1 in 522, DPA1 in approximately 600, and DPB1 in approximately 450. Several DR-DQ haplotypes were handled as single units for association and clustering because linkage in the cohort was strong. On average, 235,054 unique TCR beta nucleotide sequences were sequenced per donor among some 420 genotyped donors of the cohort, with roughly 20% of those sequences being non-productive.

What the study reported, not specific to this receptor: Immune exposure information for the cohort was limited to CMV serostatus. In both the original and validation cohorts, the classifier was reported to diagnose cytomegalovirus status with high specificity and sensitivity. Three of the identified cytomegalovirus-associated TCR beta chains were confirmed in vitro to be specific for cytomegalovirus antigens. Correlated functional status among segregating V segments might be attributable to linkage disequilibrium, but an unknown experimental factor could not be ruled out. The authors suggested that the approach could potentially be extended to other disease states and immunological phenotypes. In a later analysis, HLA-associated TCR beta chains were found to be more clonally expanded and to have lower generation probabilities than equally common non-associated chains. Because the 87-base-pair reads could not distinguish some IMGT-functional V segments, including TRBV6-2 and TRBV6-3, those segments were excluded. According to a later analysis, parvovirus B19, influenza, CMV and Epstein-Barr virus appeared linked to several top co-occurrence clusters. Because some donors lacked HLA typing at each locus, the association tests relied only on the typed subset. Presence/absence analyses assumed roughly uniform sequencing depth across donors, an assumption that may not hold. Because counts were too low, seventeen rarely observed V segments, including chromosome 9 orphons, were excluded from the earlier analysis of fewer than 650 of the donors. An earlier analysis of roughly 570 of the donors showed that most TCR beta V segments appeared in productive rearrangements either about 87% or about 30% of the time, which broadly matched IMGT annotations. An association between a missense DCLRE1C variant and V-gene and J-gene trimming of TCR beta chains was found in a later genetic analysis and replicated in an independent cohort. Across donors, most TCR sequences were observed very rarely, whereas some public TCRs were present in many individuals. In this cohort, only TCR beta chains were sequenced, and detectable features were limited by the absence of alpha or paired-chain data. According to a later genetic analysis, donors in an Asian-associated ancestry cluster had fewer N-insertions in productive TCRs than the roughly 660-donor mean. A group of highly shared sequence variants was considered likely to be a technical artifact of the sequencing pipeline. The study listed 150 to 200 TCR beta chains as associated with cytomegalovirus. Assigning TCR associations to individual alleles was difficult when HLA alleles, especially DR and DQ, strongly co-occurred. According to a later analysis, TCR association rates differed among HLA loci, with DRB1 alleles showing the most associated TCRs and HLA-C alleles showing the fewest. According to a later analysis, most CMV-associated TCR beta chains appeared to be HLA-restricted, and the HLA associations seemed to be driven largely by CMV exposure. Specific HLA alleles were associated with 15,000 to 20,000 TCR beta sequences at a false discovery rate of 0.05 in a later analysis. A further reported finding was that TCR beta sequences accurately predicted the HLA-A and HLA-B alleles for most subjects in the first cohort.

Libraries were built with the immunoSEQ multiplex PCR assay. A mixture of 60 forward primers for TCR Vbeta segments and 13 reverse primers for TCR Jbeta segments was used in the multiplex PCR. The CDR3 region of rearranged TCR beta genes was amplified from genomic DNA by a multiplex PCR assay. On the Illumina HiSeq System, the amplified TCR beta libraries were sequenced as 87-base-pair reads. The published analysis was carried out like this. Across the 500 to 750 repertoires, a later analysis counted 80 million or so unique TCR beta chains, roughly 11 million of which were shared by at least two donors. A nearest-neighbor algorithm error-corrected the raw reads and collapsed the reads into unique sequences, merging closely related sequences to remove PCR and sequencing errors. To assign V, D and J gene segments, CDR3 sequences were aligned to IMGT reference sequences. Each retained sequence needed at least a six-nucleotide match to both a V gene segment and a J gene segment. Rearrangements were called productive when the CDR3 lacked stop codons and stayed in frame with V and J; all others were non-productive. CDR3 was defined according to IMGT convention as the region running from the second conserved V-encoded cysteine to the conserved J-encoded phenylalanine. In an earlier analysis of roughly 610 of the donors, sequences lacking an unambiguous match to a single V gene segment were excluded. An earlier analysis of 587 of the donors called V segments functional above 56.7% productive rearrangements and segregating when the between-donor standard deviation exceeded 5%. A statistical classification framework was built for diagnosing cytomegalovirus status from the catalog of TCR beta chain sequences. In a later analysis, TCR nucleotide sequences were compared against IMGT/GENE-DB human TR gene sequences so that V and J genes could be assigned. A later analysis assigned CDR3 sequences and most-parsimonious VDJ recombination scenarios with the TCRdist pipeline. In a later analysis, each TCR beta chain was defined by its CDR3 amino acid sequence together with its V-gene family, and reads lacking a unique V-gene family were excluded. A later analysis removed roughly 590 highly shared, low-generation-probability nucleotide sequences to deal with suspected cross-contamination and a sequencing artifact. In a later analysis, a clonal expansion index was calculated for each public chain from normalized within-repertoire ranks of inferred template counts. In a later analysis, generation probabilities were computed with a VDJ recombination model fitted to out-of-frame rearrangements, and the resulting probabilities were checked against IGoR. In a later analysis, hypergeometric tests were used to score TCR-TCR, TCR-HLA and TCR-CMV co-occurrence, with a repertoire-size bias correction applied to TCR pairs. To estimate false discovery rates, a later analysis permuted the HLA or CMV assignments 20 times. In a later analysis, co-occurring TCRs were grouped using DBSCAN, and TCRdist sequence similarity was added for clustering within HLA-allele-positive subsets. Repertoires with fewer than 30,000 or more than 120,000 public chains, plus five repertoires with anomalous nucleotide sharing, were excluded from co-occurrence clustering. What TCRdb holds here is the immuneACCESS table cut down to in-frame rearrangements. Part of the clones is not present; checked against another copy, under half of the missing clones reflect an unresolved V gene, and the others are unexplained. The V and J calls and the clone size are those of that table, but D and trimming were determined from the DNA. The sample has around 120,000 clones on record, roughly 72% of them singletons. Of the sample, about 1.8% is held by the ten largest clones.

This clonotype was sampled from a woman in her forties or fifties in good health and CMV-seronegative. Sequences were obtained from PBMCs. The rearranged chain carries TRBV29-1 and TRBJ1-2; a weak D assignment points to TRBD1 (5 bases agree). CDR3 protein: CSVLPGREYGYTF. In nucleotides, the sequence is TGCAGCGTTCTTCCAGGGAGGGAGTATGGCTACACCTTC. Where the CDR3 stops, the reference TRBV29-1 and TRBJ1-2 genes take over; the full variable domain is SAVISQKPSRDICQRGTSLTIQCQVDSQVTMMFWYRQQPGQSLTLIATANQGSEATYESGFVIDKFPISRPNLTFSTLTVSNMSPEDSSIYLCSVLPGREYGYTFGSGTRLTVV.